The source of this T cell receptor (beta chain) is a study of T cells after posttransplantation cyclophosphamide. General study findings and limits: Recipient CMV seropositivity and CMV reactivation strongly tracked TRB clonality. Later post-transplant blood repertoires were often dominated by donor CD8+ memory clones.

Note on this clone: Antigen: not known.

Busulfan-fludarabine conditioning, marrow transplant, and cyclophosphamide on days +3 and +4 were administered. Germline V lookup: CDR1 SGHRS, CDR2 YFSETQ. V was pared by 0 bases and J by 1 base, with 11 bases between. The length of the CDR3 is 16 residues. The repertoire was sequenced with immunoSEQ multiplex PCR; TCRdb's copy has only in-frame clones and lacks some. The sample holds tens of thousands of clones, roughly 78% seen once. This receptor was obtained from a female patient aged 40-49 years who received an allogeneic stem cell transplant from a related donor, was CMV-positive, and had no GVHD. Some T cells here may be from the graft donor. The material sequenced was CD4+ T cells sorted from blood, taken around 2,000 days after a stem cell transplant with posttransplant cyclophosphamide. V usage is TRBV5-1 and J usage is TRBJ1-3, with D unresolved. As DNA, the CDR3 is TGCGCCAGCAGCTTGGAGGCGACGGGATCTGGAAACACCATATATTTT. This codes for CASSLEATGSGNTIYF.